These T cell receptor beta chains were read from a single sample in a study of naive and memory T cell subsets. TCRdb re-called the UMI-ligation and nested PCR reads through MiXCR, storing one row per CDR3 protein. The sample records more than 95,000 distinct CDR3 sequences, around 13% being singletons. The sample taken for sequencing was naive CD8+ T cells from blood. These receptors came from a human donor in good health. Both conserved end residues are part of each CDR3. D genes are given only for firm matches. The listing skips clone size in some rows; elsewhere it reads once, few, many or a size class.

j_call v_call clone_size d_call cdr3_aa cdr3_nt
TRBJ2-1 TRBV28 many . CASSQRSYNEQFF TGTGCCAGCAGTCAGAGATCCTACAATGAGCAGTTCTTC
TRBJ2-4 TRBV6-7 few . CANTIPGPKNIQYF TGTGCCAACACGATACCCGGGCCCAAAAACATTCAGTACTTC
TRBJ2-7 TRBV4-1 . TRBD1 CASSQVQGASYEQYF TGCGCCAGCAGCCAAGTACAGGGGGCTTCCTACGAGCAGTACTTC
TRBJ2-7 TRBV28 . . CASSLSRNEQYF TGTGCCAGCAGCCTATCCCGTAACGAGCAGTACTTC
TRBJ2-3 TRBV18 . . CASSPMATGSSTDTQYF TGTGCCAGCTCACCAATGGCTACAGGATCTAGCACAGATACGCAGTATTTT
TRBJ2-2 TRBV21-1 many . CASSKEGGELFF TGTGCCAGCAGCAAAGAGGGCGGGGAGCTGTTTTTT
TRBJ1-6 TRBV20-1 . . CSARDIESSYNSPLHF TGCAGTGCTAGAGATATAGAGAGCTCCTATAATTCACCCCTCCACTTT
TRBJ2-1 TRBV5-1 many TRBD1 CASSPLSGTGGYNEQFF TGCGCCAGCAGCCCCCTCTCCGGGACAGGGGGATACAATGAGCAGTTCTTC
TRBJ2-7 TRBV27 . TRBD2 CASRPGGPSYEQYF TGTGCCAGCAGGCCGGGAGGCCCTTCCTACGAGCAGTACTTC
TRBJ2-5 TRBV12-3/TRBV12-4 . . CASSPTGGGAETQYF TGTGCCAGCAGTCCTACAGGGGGGGGGGCAGAGACCCAGTACTTC
TRBJ2-1 TRBV5-6 . TRBD1 CASSLVGTGGNEQFF TGTGCCAGCAGCTTGGTGGGGACAGGGGGCAATGAGCAGTTCTTC
TRBJ2-7 TRBV20-1 . TRBD2 CSANLAGAHAYEQYF TGCAGTGCAAATCTAGCGGGAGCCCACGCCTACGAGCAGTACTTC
TRBJ2-3 TRBV10-3 few . CAIGDTDTQYF TGTGCCATCGGGGACACAGATACGCAGTATTTT
TRBJ1-1 TRBV30 few . CAWGYAFF TGTGCCTGGGGATACGCTTTCTTT
TRBJ1-1 TRBV11-1 . . CASSLVSRTGTNTEAFF TGTGCCAGCAGCTTAGTATCCCGCACAGGGACGAACACTGAAGCTTTCTTT
TRBJ2-3 TRBV7-9 . TRBD1 CASRPGTGRTDTQYF TGTGCCAGCAGGCCCGGGACAGGGCGAACAGATACGCAGTATTTT
TRBJ2-5 TRBV10-3 few TRBD2 CAISGSGAETQYF TGTGCCATCAGTGGTAGCGGGGCAGAGACCCAGTACTTC
TRBJ2-2 TRBV7-6 many . CASSFPSGELFF TGTGCCAGCAGTTTCCCCAGCGGGGAGCTGTTTTTT
TRBJ2-1 TRBV7-9 few . CASSFPGSGEQFF TGTGCCAGCAGCTTCCCGGGGTCTGGTGAGCAGTTCTTC
TRBJ1-1 TRBV4-3 . . CASSQDTPGARRANTEAFF TGCGCCAGCAGCCAAGATACCCCGGGAGCCCGCCGGGCGAACACTGAAGCTTTCTTT
TRBJ1-1 TRBV10-3 few . CAISEGGNTEAFF TGTGCCATCAGTGAGGGGGGGAACACTGAAGCTTTCTTT
TRBJ1-5 TRBV2 . TRBD1 CASSERGQVKGDQPQHF TGTGCCAGCAGTGAACGAGGACAGGTCAAGGGCGATCAGCCCCAGCATTTT
TRBJ1-1 TRBV7-6 . . CASSLVARRDTEAFF TGTGCCAGCAGCTTAGTAGCCCGCCGGGACACTGAAGCTTTCTTT
TRBJ2-6 TRBV6-5 few . CASSYSVGAGANVLTF TGTGCCAGCAGTTACTCGGTTGGTGCTGGGGCCAACGTCCTGACTTTC
TRBJ1-1 TRBV4-3 many . CASSQDTDLNTEAFF TGCGCCAGCAGCCAAGATACAGATTTAAACACTGAAGCTTTCTTT
TRBJ2-3 TRBV7-3 . TRBD2 CASSLRGGVADTQYF TGTGCCAGCAGCTTAAGGGGGGGAGTCGCAGATACGCAGTATTTT
TRBJ2-7 TRBV6-5 few TRBD1 CASSKLGQGAYEQYF TGTGCCAGCAGCAAATTGGGACAGGGGGCCTACGAGCAGTACTTC
TRBJ2-1 TRBV7-3 . TRBD2 CASSSELAGELGNEQFF TGTGCCAGCAGCTCAGAACTAGCGGGAGAGCTGGGCAATGAGCAGTTCTTC
TRBJ2-1 TRBV4-3 . . CASSQGGEQFF TGCGCCAGCAGCCAAGGGGGTGAGCAGTTCTTC
TRBJ2-1 TRBV7-6 few . CASSFSGGNEQFF TGTGCCAGCAGCTTTTCCGGGGGCAATGAGCAGTTCTTC
TRBJ2-7 TRBV30 . TRBD2 CAWSLSGGYEQYF TGTGCCTGGAGTTTGTCGGGAGGCTACGAGCAGTACTTC
TRBJ2-5 TRBV7-9 few . CASSLSVETQYF TGTGCCAGCAGCTTATCGGTAGAGACCCAGTACTTC
TRBJ2-1 TRBV2 few . CASSERLRDEQFF TGTGCCAGCAGTGAAAGACTGCGGGACGAGCAGTTCTTC
TRBJ2-3 TRBV7-9 . . CASSLPSTDTQYF TGTGCCAGCAGCCTTCCTAGCACAGATACGCAGTATTTT
TRBJ2-5 TRBV24-1 few . CATSPGEQETQYF TGTGCCACCAGCCCAGGGGAGCAAGAGACCCAGTACTTC
TRBJ1-2 TRBV4-3 few TRBD1 CASSPGTGRHGYTF TGCGCCAGCAGCCCAGGGACAGGACGCCATGGCTACACCTTC
TRBJ1-1 TRBV4-3 many . CASSQERRPIEAFF TGCGCCAGCAGCCAAGAGAGGAGACCCATCGAAGCTTTCTTT
TRBJ2-3 TRBV4-1 . . CASSQRTVADTQYF TGCGCCAGCAGCCAGAGGACAGTCGCAGATACGCAGTATTTT
TRBJ2-7 TRBV7-2 few TRBD1 CASSLGDRPYEQYF TGTGCCAGCAGCTTAGGGGACAGACCTTACGAGCAGTACTTC
TRBJ1-2 TRBV28 few . CASSSDVQVYGYTF TGTGCCAGCAGTTCGGACGTCCAGGTCTATGGCTACACCTTC
TRBJ1-2 TRBV7-9 few . CASSSKGTNYGYTF TGTGCCAGCAGCTCTAAGGGGACCAACTATGGCTACACCTTC
TRBJ2-7 TRBV4-3 . . CASSLGRGAGYEQYF TGCGCCAGCAGCCTAGGTCGGGGGGCTGGGTACGAGCAGTACTTC
TRBJ1-1 TRBV7-9 . . CASSFNFGTSGEAFF TGTGCCAGCAGCTTCAATTTCGGGACATCGGGCGAAGCTTTCTTT
TRBJ2-1 TRBV7-9 . TRBD1 CASSIWTGANEQFF TGTGCCAGCAGCATTTGGACAGGGGCCAATGAGCAGTTCTTC
TRBJ1-4 TRBV4-2 few . CASSQEGAFADVQNEKLFF TGTGCCAGCAGCCAAGAAGGGGCATTTGCAGATGTGCAGAATGAAAAACTGTTTTTT
TRBJ2-1 TRBV7-9 many . CASSFTSTNEQFF TGTGCCAGCAGCTTCACTAGTACGAATGAGCAGTTCTTC
TRBJ1-1 TRBV20-1 few . CSAKRSGNTEAFF TGCAGTGCAAAAAGATCCGGGAACACTGAAGCTTTCTTT
TRBJ1-2 TRBV7-9 . TRBD1 CASSHGTGFQGYTF TGTGCCAGCAGCCACGGGACAGGGTTTCAGGGCTACACCTTC
TRBJ2-3 TRBV29-1 many TRBD1 CSVFDRGSTDTQYF TGCAGCGTTTTTGACAGGGGAAGCACAGATACGCAGTATTTT
TRBJ2-7 TRBV20-1 . TRBD1 CSAASRDRAAYEQYF TGCAGTGCTGCGAGCCGGGACAGGGCGGCCTACGAGCAGTACTTC
TRBJ2-7 TRBV12-3/TRBV12-4 . . CASSVSRSYEQYF TGTGCCAGCAGCGTCTCTCGGTCCTACGAGCAGTACTTC
TRBJ2-1 TRBV19 . TRBD2 CASSIRASGDHEQFF TGTGCCAGTAGTATAAGGGCTAGCGGGGACCATGAGCAGTTCTTC
TRBJ1-6 TRBV20-1 many . CSAREPNPGVSSPLHF TGCAGTGCTAGAGAACCTAATCCGGGGGTATCTTCACCCCTCCACTTT
TRBJ1-1 TRBV14 . . CASSQVSIRRVNTEAFF TGTGCCAGCAGCCAAGTATCCATCCGAAGGGTGAACACTGAAGCTTTCTTT
TRBJ2-7 TRBV12-3/TRBV12-4 . . CASSFGTSPYEQYF TGTGCCAGCAGTTTCGGGACATCCCCCTACGAGCAGTACTTC
TRBJ2-5 TRBV2 . TRBD1 CASSPPSAGGETQYF TGTGCCAGCAGTCCCCCTAGTGCAGGGGGAGAGACCCAGTACTTC
TRBJ2-2 TRBV7-6 . . CVSSQGDGTGELFF TGTGTCAGCAGCCAAGGGGACGGGACCGGGGAGCTGTTTTTT
TRBJ2-3 TRBV7-9 . . CASGTGTDTQYF TGTGCCAGCGGGACCGGCACAGATACGCAGTATTTT
TRBJ2-7 TRBV29-1 few TRBD2 CSVGVAGAYEQYF TGCAGCGTTGGTGTAGCGGGAGCTTACGAGCAGTACTTC